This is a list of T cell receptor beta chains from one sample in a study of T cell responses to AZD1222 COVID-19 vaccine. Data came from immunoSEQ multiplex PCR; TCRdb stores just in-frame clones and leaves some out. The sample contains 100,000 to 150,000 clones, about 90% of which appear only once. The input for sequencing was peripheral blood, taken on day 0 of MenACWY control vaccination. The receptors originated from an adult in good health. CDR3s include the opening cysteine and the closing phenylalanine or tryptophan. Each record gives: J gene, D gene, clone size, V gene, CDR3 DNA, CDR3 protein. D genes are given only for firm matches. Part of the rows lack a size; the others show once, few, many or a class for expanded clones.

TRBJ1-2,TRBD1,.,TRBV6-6,TGTGCCAGCAGTTACATAGGACAGGCTAACTATGGCTACACCTTC,CASSYIGQANYGYTF
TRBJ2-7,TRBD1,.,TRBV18,TGTGCCAGCTCGCACAGACAGGGTCAAGTAGAGCAGTACTTC,CASSHRQGQVEQYF
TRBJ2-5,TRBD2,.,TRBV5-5,TGTGCCAGCAGCTTTGTAGCGGGATTACAAGAGACCCAGTACTTC,CASSFVAGLQETQYF
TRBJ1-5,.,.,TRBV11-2,TGTGCCAGCAGCTTAGCCGGCGGGGCCCATCAGCCCCAGCATTTT,CASSLAGGAHQPQHF
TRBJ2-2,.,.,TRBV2,.,CASSFFGAGELFF
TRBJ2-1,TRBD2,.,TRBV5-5,TGTGCCAGCTCTAGCGGGAGTAGGGATGAGCAGTTCTTC,CASSSGSRDEQFF
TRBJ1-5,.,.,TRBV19,TGTGCCAGTAACGAATTACAGGTAAATCAGCCCCAGCATTTT,CASNELQVNQPQHF
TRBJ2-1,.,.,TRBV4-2,TGTGCCAGCAGCCAAGATTTAGGGGACGAAAAGTACAATGAGCAGTTCTTC,CASSQDLGDEKYNEQFF
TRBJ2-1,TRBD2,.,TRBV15,TGTGCCACCAGCAGAGATGTTTCTAGCGGGAGGTACAATGAGCAGTTCTTC,CATSRDVSSGRYNEQFF
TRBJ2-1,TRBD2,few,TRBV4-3,TGCGCCAGCAGCCAAGATTTTACTAGCGGGTACAATGAGCAGTTCTTC,CASSQDFTSGYNEQFF
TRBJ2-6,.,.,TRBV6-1,TGTGCCAGCAGTGGCCCCTTTCCGGGACGCAGCTCTGGGGCCAACGTCCTGACTTTC,CASSGPFPGRSSGANVLTF
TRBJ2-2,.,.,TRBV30,TGTGCCTGGGGCGGGATCCTAACCGGGGAGCTGTTTTTT,CAWGGILTGELFF
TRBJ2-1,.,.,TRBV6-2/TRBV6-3,TGTGCCAGCAGTTATATGGATTGGGGCTCCTACAATGAGCAGTTCTTC,CASSYMDWGSYNEQFF
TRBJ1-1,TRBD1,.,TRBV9,TGTGCCAGCAGCGCCGGGACAGTCACTGAAGCTTTCTTT,CASSAGTVTEAFF
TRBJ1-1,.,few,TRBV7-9,TGTGCCAGCAGCTACAGGGTTAACACTGAAGCTTTCTTT,CASSYRVNTEAFF
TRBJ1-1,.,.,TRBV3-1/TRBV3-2,TGTGCCAGCAGCCAAGATCTGACGGCCACTGAAGCTTTCTTT,CASSQDLTATEAFF
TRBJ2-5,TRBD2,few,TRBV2,TGTGCCAGCCCGATAGCGGGAGTTAGGTCGTACCAAGAGACCCAGTACTTC,CASPIAGVRSYQETQYF
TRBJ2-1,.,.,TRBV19,TGTGCCAGTAGTATTCCGACCGGGTATGAGCAGTTCTTC,CASSIPTGYEQFF
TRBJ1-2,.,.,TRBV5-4,TGTGCCAGCAGCTTGCAGCGGGGGCCCTATGGCTACACCTTC,CASSLQRGPYGYTF
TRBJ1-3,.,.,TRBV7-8,TGTGCCAGCAGCTCCAGGATAGCCTCTGGAAACACCATATATTTT,CASSSRIASGNTIYF
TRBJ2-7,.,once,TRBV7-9,TGTGCCAGCAGCTTGTTCTTTGGGGGGGCTGAGCAGTACTTC,CASSLFFGGAEQYF
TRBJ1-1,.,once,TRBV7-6,TGTGCCAGCAGCACCTACCCTCTCACGAACACTGAAGCTTTCTTT,CASSTYPLTNTEAFF
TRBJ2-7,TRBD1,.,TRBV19,TGTGCCAGTAGTAGCCGTTGGGACAGGGGCTCCCGCGAGCAGTACTTC,CASSSRWDRGSREQYF
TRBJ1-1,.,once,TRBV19,TGTGCCAGTAGTATCGCCAGGGGTATGAACACTGAAGCTTTCTTT,CASSIARGMNTEAFF
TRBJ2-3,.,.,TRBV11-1,TGTGCCAGCAGCTTGGGACCGATTACAGATACGCAGTATTTT,CASSLGPITDTQYF
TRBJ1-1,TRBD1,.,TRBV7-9,TGTGCCAGCAGCTCAGGGACAGGGCCAGCTGAAGCTTTCTTT,CASSSGTGPAEAFF
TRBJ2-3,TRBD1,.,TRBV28,TGTGCCAGCACACTATTGGGACAGGGAGGAGATACGCAGTATTTT,CASTLLGQGGDTQYF
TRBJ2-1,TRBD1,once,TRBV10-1,TGCGCCAGCAGCTACTCCCGGGACAGGGGGCTAGGTGAGCAGTTCTTC,CASSYSRDRGLGEQFF
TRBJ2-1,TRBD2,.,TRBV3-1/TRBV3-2,TGTGCCAGCAGCCCGCCCCTAGTGGGAGGGAAGGGTGAGCAGTTCTTC,CASSPPLVGGKGEQFF
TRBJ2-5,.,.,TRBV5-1,TGCGCCAGCAGCTTTACAGGCGGCCAAGAGACCCAGTACTTC,CASSFTGGQETQYF
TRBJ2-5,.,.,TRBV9,TGTGCCAGCAGCGTAGATGCGAATCAAGAGACCCAGTACTTC,CASSVDANQETQYF
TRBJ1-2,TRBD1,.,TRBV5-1,TGCGCCAGCAGCTTGGAGGGGGCGCCCGGCTATGGCTACACCTTC,CASSLEGAPGYGYTF
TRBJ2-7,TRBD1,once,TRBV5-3,TGTGCCAGACGACAGGGGACCCACGAGCAGTACTTC,CARRQGTHEQYF
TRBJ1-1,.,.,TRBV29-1,TGCAGCGTTGAAGCGTCTTGGACTGAAGCTTTCTTT,CSVEASWTEAFF
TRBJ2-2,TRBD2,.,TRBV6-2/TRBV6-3,TGTGCCAGCAGCCGAGCGGGAAGGGCCCTGCGAGCCGGGGAGCTGTTTTTT,CASSRAGRALRAGELFF
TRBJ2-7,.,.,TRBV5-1,TGCGCCAGCAGCCGAACGGGGGCAGAGGAGCAGTACTTC,CASSRTGAEEQYF
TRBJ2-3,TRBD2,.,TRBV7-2,TGTGCCAGCAGCGCTCAGGGAGGGGATACGCAGTATTTT,CASSAQGGDTQYF
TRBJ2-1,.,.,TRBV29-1,TGCAGCGTTGAAGAAGCCCAGCCCTGGGCAGATGAGCAGTTCTTC,CSVEEAQPWADEQFF
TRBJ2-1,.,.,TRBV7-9,TGTGCCAGCAGCTTAGCGAAGGAGCCCTGGGGTGAGCAGTTCTTC,CASSLAKEPWGEQFF
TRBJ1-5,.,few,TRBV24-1,TGTGCCACCAGTGATTTCAGGTTCAATCAGCCCCAGCATTTT,CATSDFRFNQPQHF
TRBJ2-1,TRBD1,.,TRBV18,TGTGCCAGCTCCCCGGACAGGGGCCCTAATGAGCAGTTCTTC,CASSPDRGPNEQFF
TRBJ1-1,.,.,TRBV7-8,TGTGCCAGCAGCCCAGTTGGGGACTACACTGAAGCTTTCTTT,CASSPVGDYTEAFF
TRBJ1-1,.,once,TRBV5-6,TGTGCCAGCACCCGGGGGGTTACTGAAGCTTTCTTT,CASTRGVTEAFF
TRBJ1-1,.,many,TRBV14,TGTGCCAGCAGCCACGCAGGGAGAAACACTGAAGCTTTCTTT,CASSHAGRNTEAFF
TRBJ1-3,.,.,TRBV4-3,TGCGCCAGCAGCCAAGTCGGCGGAGCCTCTGGAAACACCATATATTTT,CASSQVGGASGNTIYF
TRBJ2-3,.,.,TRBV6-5,TGTGCCAGCAGGCCGACAGGTTCCACAGATACGCAGTATTTT,CASRPTGSTDTQYF
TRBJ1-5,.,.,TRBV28,TGTGCCAGCAGTCCCTCTAGGGGGGTAGACAATCAGCCCCAGCATTTT,CASSPSRGVDNQPQHF
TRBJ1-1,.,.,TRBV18,TGTGCCAGCTCACCACCTGTGGGGAGGGACCTTCAGGACACTGAAGCTTTCTTT,CASSPPVGRDLQDTEAFF
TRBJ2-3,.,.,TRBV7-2,TGTGCCAGCAGCTTAAGGTTACTAGCTTCGCAGTATTTT,CASSLRLLASQYF
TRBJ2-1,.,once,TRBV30,TGTGCCTGGAGCGCCCGACGGGAAAATGAGCAGTTCTTC,CAWSARRENEQFF
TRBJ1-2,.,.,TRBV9,TGTGCCAGCAGCGCCTCAATCGTGGGGGTCACTAACTATGGCTACACCTTC,CASSASIVGVTNYGYTF
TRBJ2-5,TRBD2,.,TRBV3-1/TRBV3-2,TGTGCCAGCACCAAAAGGGTTTCTAGCGGGAGGGAAGAGACCCAGTACTTC,CASTKRVSSGREETQYF
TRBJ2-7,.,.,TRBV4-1,TGCGCCAGCAGCCAATTTCAGGGGCTTTTGAGCTCCTACGAGCAGTACTTC,CASSQFQGLLSSYEQYF